Following are 6 T cell receptor beta chains from one sample sequenced in a study of blood T cell repertoires in COVID-19. Some clones are missing from TCRdb's copy, which holds only in-frame ones; the method was immunoSEQ multiplex PCR. The sample lists some 160,000 clones; approximately 87% were seen once. The sample taken for sequencing was peripheral blood. The receptors were sampled from a woman in her 70s with acute or convalescent COVID-19.

This clone was seen a few times. The chain recombines TRBV6-5 with TRBJ1-5; 7 bases agree with TRBD1. Looked up from germline, CDR1 is MNHEY and CDR2 is SVGAGI. This CDR3 region has 13 residues. V trimming: 7 bases; J trimming: 5 bases; junction bases outside the gene matches: 5. CDR3 residues: CASTLTGYQPQHF. CDR3 nucleotides: TGTGCCAGCACCCTGACAGGGTATCAGCCCCAGCATTTT.

CDR3 bases: TGTGCCAGCAGGGGACAGGGGGGCGGTTCACCCCTCCACTTT. This codes for CASRGQGGGSPLHF. The rearrangement uses TRBV6-1 and TRBJ1-6; 11 nucleotides align to TRBD1. The CDR3 covers 14 residues. Germline V CDR1 and CDR2: MNHNS, SASEGT. The J segment lost 9 bases and the V segment lost 6 bases, leaving 4 bases of the junction unmatched.

V and J are TRBV7-2 and TRBJ1-1, with 8 nucleotides matching TRBD1. V was pared by 5 bases and J by 3 bases, with 5 bases of the junction left unmatched. This CDR3 contains 14 residues. CDR1 and CDR2 (germline): SGHTA, FQGNSA. The CDR3 DNA sequence: TGTGCCAGCAGCACTTGGACAGGGCACACTGAAGCTTTCTTT. Protein sequence: CASSTWTGHTEAFF.

The rearrangement links TRBV19 to TRBJ1-6; tentative D call: TRBD1 (6 bases). With 3 bases removed from V and 10 bases from J, the gap between germline ends came to 13 bases. Per the germline V gene, CDR1 is LNHDA and CDR2 is SQIVND (reference sequence). The CDR3 is 14 amino acids. The CDR3 region has the DNA TGTGCCAGTAGTATTTCAGGGGTGGGCTCACCCCTCCACTTT. It specifies CASSISGVGSPLHF.

This chain uses TRBV19 with TRBJ1-2; possible D gene TRBD1, 6 bases. CDR3 length: 14 amino acids. The V and J ends lost 5 bases and 6 bases respectively, with 16 bases between them. Germline lookup yields CDR1 LNHDA and CDR2 SQIVND (reference sequence). The CDR3 coding sequence is TGTGCCAGTAGTGCGATACAGGGAGGGAATGGCTACACCTTC. It codes for CASSAIQGGNGYTF.

The genes are TRBV7-2 and TRBJ2-5, with no clear D. Between the trimmed V and J ends, which lost 8 bases and 2 bases, there was a span of 12 bases. This CDR3 is 13 amino acids long. Germline-derived CDR1 and CDR2 are SGHTA and FQGNSA. CDR3 in DNA: TGTGCCAGCGTTCGGGTCCTTCAAGAGACCCAGTACTTC. Translating it yields CASVRVLQETQYF.